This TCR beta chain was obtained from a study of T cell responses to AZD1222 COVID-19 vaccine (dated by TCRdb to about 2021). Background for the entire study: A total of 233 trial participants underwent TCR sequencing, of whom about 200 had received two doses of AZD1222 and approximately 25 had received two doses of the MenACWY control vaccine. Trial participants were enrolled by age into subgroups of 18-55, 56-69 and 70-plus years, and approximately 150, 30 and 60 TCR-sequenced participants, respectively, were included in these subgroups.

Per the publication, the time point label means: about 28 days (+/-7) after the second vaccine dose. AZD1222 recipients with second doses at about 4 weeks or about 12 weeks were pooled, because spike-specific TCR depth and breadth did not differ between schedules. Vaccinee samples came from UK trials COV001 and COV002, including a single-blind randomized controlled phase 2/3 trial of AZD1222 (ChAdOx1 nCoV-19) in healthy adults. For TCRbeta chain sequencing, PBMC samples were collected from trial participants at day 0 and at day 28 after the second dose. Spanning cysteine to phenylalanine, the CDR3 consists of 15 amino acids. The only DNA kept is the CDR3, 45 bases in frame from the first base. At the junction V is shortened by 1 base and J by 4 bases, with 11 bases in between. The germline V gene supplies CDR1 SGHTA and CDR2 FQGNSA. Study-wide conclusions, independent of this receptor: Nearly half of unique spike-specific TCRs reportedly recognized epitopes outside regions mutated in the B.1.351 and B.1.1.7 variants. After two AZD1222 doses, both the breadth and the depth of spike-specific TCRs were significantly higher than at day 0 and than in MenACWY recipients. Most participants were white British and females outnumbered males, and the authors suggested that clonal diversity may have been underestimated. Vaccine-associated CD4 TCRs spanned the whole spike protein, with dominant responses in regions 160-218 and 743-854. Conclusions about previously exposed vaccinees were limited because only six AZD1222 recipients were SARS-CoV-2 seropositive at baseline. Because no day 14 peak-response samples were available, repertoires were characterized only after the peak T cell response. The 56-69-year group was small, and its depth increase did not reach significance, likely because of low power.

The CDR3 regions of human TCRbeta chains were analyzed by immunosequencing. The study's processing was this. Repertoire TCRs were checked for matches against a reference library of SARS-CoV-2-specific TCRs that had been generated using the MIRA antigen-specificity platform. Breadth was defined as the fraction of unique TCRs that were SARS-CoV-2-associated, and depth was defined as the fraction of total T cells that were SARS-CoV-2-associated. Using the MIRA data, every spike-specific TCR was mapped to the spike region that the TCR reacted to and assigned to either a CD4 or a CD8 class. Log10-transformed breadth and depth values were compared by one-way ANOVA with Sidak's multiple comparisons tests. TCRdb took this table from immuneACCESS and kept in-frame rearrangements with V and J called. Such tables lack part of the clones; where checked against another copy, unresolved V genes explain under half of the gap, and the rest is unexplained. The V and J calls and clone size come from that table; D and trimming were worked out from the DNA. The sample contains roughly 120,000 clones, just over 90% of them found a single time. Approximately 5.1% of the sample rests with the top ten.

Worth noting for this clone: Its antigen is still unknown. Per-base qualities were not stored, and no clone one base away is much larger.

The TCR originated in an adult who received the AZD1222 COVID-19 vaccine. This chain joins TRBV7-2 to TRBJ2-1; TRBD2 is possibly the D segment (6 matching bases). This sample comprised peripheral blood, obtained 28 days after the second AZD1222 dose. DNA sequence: TGTGCCAGCAGCTTAGTCGCGGGATCTTACAATGAGCAGTTCTTC. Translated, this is CASSLVAGSYNEQFF.